Listed below are T cell receptor beta chains from one sample, sequenced in a study of blood T cell repertoires in COVID-19. The table came from immunoSEQ multiplex PCR; TCRdb's copy has only in-frame clones and leaves some out. The repertoire holds about 430,000 clones, about 88% seen once, with 1.4% in the top ten. Material: PBMCs or T cells enriched from blood (not recorded which). These receptors came from a woman younger than 35 who had been exposed to COVID-19. Both conserved end residues are part of each CDR3. The order of the fields is clone size, D gene, J gene, V gene, CDR3 DNA, CDR3 protein. The D gene is left open where the match is weak. Size values are once, few and many counts, or a class for expanded clones, and some rows have none.

>-|TRBD1|TRBJ1-4|TRBV10-3
TGTGCCATCAGTGGAGAGGACAGGGGGGCCACTAATGAAAAACTGTTTTTT
CAISGEDRGATNEKLFF
>-|TRBD1|TRBJ1-4|TRBV2
TGTGCCAGCAGTGTCCAGGGGGCGGCAACTAATGAAAAACTGTTTTTT
CASSVQGAATNEKLFF
>-|-|TRBJ2-7|TRBV4-2
TGTGCCAGCAGCCAAGATCGGCGGGAGCAGTACTTC
CASSQDRREQYF
>-|-|TRBJ2-1|TRBV29-1
TGCAGCGTTGAAGATCTAGCCTTAACCTACAATGAGCAGTTCTTC
CSVEDLALTYNEQFF
>-|TRBD1|TRBJ2-7|TRBV27
TGTGCCAGCAGTTGGACAGGGTGGGACGAGCAGTACTTC
CASSWTGWDEQYF
>-|TRBD1|TRBJ1-2|TRBV28
TGTGCCAGCAGTATCTCGACAGGGTTCGATGGCTACACCTTC
CASSISTGFDGYTF
>-|TRBD1|TRBJ2-7|TRBV5-1
TGCGCCAGCAGCTTGATGGGAGCTGCGGAGGACAGGGGGCTTGAGCAGTACTTC
CASSLMGAAEDRGLEQYF
>few|TRBD1|TRBJ2-1|TRBV2
TGTGCCAGCAGTGAATACAGGGGGCGCGGTGAGCAGTTCTTC
CASSEYRGRGEQFF
>-|TRBD2|TRBJ2-3|TRBV5-6
TGTGCCAGCATCCAAGCGGGGTGGGGCACAGATACGCAGTATTTT
CASIQAGWGTDTQYF
>-|TRBD1|TRBJ1-5|TRBV28
TGTGCCAGCAGTCGAACTTCCGGGACAGGGGGAAATCAGCCCCAGCATTTT
CASSRTSGTGGNQPQHF
>-|-|TRBJ2-2|TRBV18
TGTGCCAGCTCACCGTACGGCGGTCCCGGGGAGCTGTTTTTT
CASSPYGGPGELFF
>-|-|TRBJ2-7|TRBV7-9
TGTGCCAGCAGCTTACTTAGCGGCGGGGACTACGAGCAGTACTTC
CASSLLSGGDYEQYF
>-|-|TRBJ1-1|TRBV19
TGTGCCAGTAGTCCCCGGTCAGGGGAAGTGAACACTGAAGCTTTCTTT
CASSPRSGEVNTEAFF
>few|-|TRBJ1-5|TRBV7-8
TGTGCCAGCAGCTTAGTTAGTTTGGGCAGCCAAGACCAGCATTTT
CASSLVSLGSQDQHF
>-|-|TRBJ2-5|TRBV9
TGTGCCAGCAGCGTATTTGGGACTTTCCAAGAGACCCAGTACTTC
CASSVFGTFQETQYF
>-|TRBD1|TRBJ2-1|TRBV10-2
TGCGCCAGCAATTTAGATGCCCGCCCGGGACAGGGGAGAAGTTCCTACAATGAGCAGTTCTTC
CASNLDARPGQGRSSYNEQFF
>once|-|TRBJ2-1|TRBV5-4
TGTGCCAGCAGCTTGGCTCTAGTAGGGGACAATGAGCAGTTCTTC
CASSLALVGDNEQFF
>-|-|TRBJ2-3|TRBV7-2
TGTGCCAGCAGCTTAGTCCGGGACTCACATACGCAGTATTTT
CASSLVRDSHTQYF
>-|-|TRBJ2-7|TRBV5-4
TGTGCCAGCAGCTTGGCGGAGGATGACTACGAGCAGTACTTC
CASSLAEDDYEQYF
>-|-|TRBJ2-7|TRBV27
TGTGCCAGCAGTTTCTCCGGGGATCGTTACGAGCAGTACTTC
CASSFSGDRYEQYF
>-|-|TRBJ2-2|TRBV18
TGTGCCAGCTCACCACCGCAGGCCGCGAACACCGGGGAGCTGTTTTTT
CASSPPQAANTGELFF
>-|TRBD1|TRBJ2-7|TRBV28
TGTGCCAGCAGTAGAAACAGGGGGCTTGCCTACGAGCAGTACTTC
CASSRNRGLAYEQYF
>-|TRBD1|TRBJ2-5|TRBV7-9
TGTGCCAGCAGCTCGGACAGGAAAGAGACCCAGTACTTC
CASSSDRKETQYF
>-|-|TRBJ2-3|TRBV13
TGTGCCAGCAGCCCAGGGGGGCCGGGCACAGATACGCAGTATTTT
CASSPGGPGTDTQYF
>-|TRBD1|TRBJ2-5|TRBV11-3
TGTGCCAGCAGCCCAGGGGGCTCGCGAGAGACCCAGTACTTC
CASSPGGSRETQYF
>-|-|TRBJ1-4|TRBV12-3/TRBV12-4
TGTGCCAGCAGTTTCGGAGGGGTAGAAAAACTGTTTTTT
CASSFGGVEKLFF
>-|-|TRBJ1-1|TRBV6-5
TGTGCCAGCAGTCCACTAAACCCCTCTGAAGCTTTCTTT
CASSPLNPSEAFF
>-|-|TRBJ1-1|TRBV19
TGTGCCAGTAGTATCCAAGGCCAAGTGGGAGGTGAAGCTTTCTTT
CASSIQGQVGGEAFF
>-|-|TRBJ2-2|TRBV18
TGTGCCAGCTCCCCTCGTGGACTGGACACCGGGGAGCTGTTTTTT
CASSPRGLDTGELFF
>-|-|TRBJ1-1|TRBV27
TGTGCCAGCAGCCGGACAGAAAACACTGAAGCTTTCTTT
CASSRTENTEAFF
>few|-|TRBJ1-4|TRBV15
TGTGCCACCAGCGGGTTCGTGGGAGTCCCTAATGAAAAACTGTTTTTT
CATSGFVGVPNEKLFF
>-|TRBD1|TRBJ2-7|TRBV19
TGTGCCAGTAGTTTAAGACCGGGACAGGACTACGAGCAGTACTTC
CASSLRPGQDYEQYF
>-|TRBD1|TRBJ1-5|TRBV10-2
TGCGCCAGCAGGGAGACAGGGAGCGGGACGGGTCAGCCCCAGCATTTT
CASRETGSGTGQPQHF
>-|-|TRBJ1-4|TRBV28
TGTGCCAGCAGTCTCGGGAAGCCCCCTGAAAAACTGTTTTTT
CASSLGKPPEKLFF
>-|-|TRBJ2-3|TRBV24-1
TGTGCCACCAGTGACCGGACAAGCGTAGATACGCAGTATTTT
CATSDRTSVDTQYF
>-|-|TRBJ1-3|TRBV12-5
TGTGCTAGTGCCCCAGACGGCTACTACTCTGGAAACACCATATATTTT
CASAPDGYYSGNTIYF
>-|-|TRBJ1-5|TRBV6-1
TGTGCCAGCAGTGAATGGAGGGATAGCAATCAGCCCCAGCATTTT
CASSEWRDSNQPQHF
>-|-|TRBJ1-4|TRBV28
TGTGCCAGCAGTTTACGAACAGGGCCAGGCGAAAAACTGTTTTTT
CASSLRTGPGEKLFF
>-|TRBD1|TRBJ1-1|TRBV29-1
TGCAGCGTCCGGGACAGACTTGAAGCTTTCTTT
CSVRDRLEAFF
>-|TRBD2|TRBJ2-7|TRBV7-8
TGTGCCAGCAGCGATGGGAGCGGGGGCTCTATATCCGACGAGCAGTACTTC
CASSDGSGGSISDEQYF
>-|TRBD1|TRBJ1-1|TRBV28
TGTGCCAGTCTACAGGGGGCGCCGACTGAAGCTTTCTTT
CASLQGAPTEAFF
>-|TRBD1|TRBJ1-6|TRBV5-4
TGTGCCAGCAGCTTGGGTGACAGGGTAGTTTCACCCCTCCACTTT
CASSLGDRVVSPLHF
>few|-|TRBJ1-3|TRBV7-2
TGTGCCAGCAGCTTGGGCCCAGACTCTGGAAACACCATATATTTT
CASSLGPDSGNTIYF
>-|-|TRBJ1-4|TRBV3-1/TRBV3-2
TGTGCCAGCAGCTTATCAGGGGCAACTAATGAAAAACTGTTTTTT
CASSLSGATNEKLFF
>-|TRBD2|TRBJ2-7|TRBV4-3
TGCGCCAGCAGCCAAGGGACTAGCGGGGGTTACGAGCAGTACTTC
CASSQGTSGGYEQYF
>-|TRBD2|TRBJ2-5|TRBV11-3
TGTGCCAGTTGGACTAGCGGGAGTGAGGAAGAGACCCAGTACTTC
CASWTSGSEEETQYF
>-|TRBD1|TRBJ1-6|TRBV18
TGTGCCAGCTCACCGGGACAGCCGTTAGGCTCACCCCTCCACTTT
CASSPGQPLGSPLHF
>-|TRBD1|TRBJ2-5|TRBV19
TGTGCCAGTAGTAGCAGGGGGCTTGAGACCCAGTACTTC
CASSSRGLETQYF
>-|-|TRBJ1-1|TRBV19
TGTGCCAGTAGCACCAGTCAGAACACTGAAGCTTTCTTT
CASSTSQNTEAFF
>-|-|TRBJ1-2|TRBV6-5
TGTGCCAGCAGTTACTCGGTGCAGGGTGGGAATGGCTACACCTTC
CASSYSVQGGNGYTF
>-|-|TRBJ2-7|TRBV5-1
TGCGCCAGCAGCTTGGCCGGAGCAGGGGGGTACGAGCAGTACTTC
CASSLAGAGGYEQYF
>-|-|TRBJ2-3|TRBV21-1
TGTGCCAGCAGCAAACCCTCTGGGACAGACACAGATACGCAGTATTTT
CASSKPSGTDTDTQYF
>-|-|TRBJ1-1|TRBV28
TGTGCCAGCAGTTTAAGGGGGGGGAACACTGAAGCTTTCTTT
CASSLRGGNTEAFF
>-|-|TRBJ2-1|TRBV7-9
TGTGCCAGCAGCTCCCCGGTGAATAGCTCCTACAATGAGCAGTTCTTC
CASSSPVNSSYNEQFF
>-|-|TRBJ1-1|TRBV27
TGTGCCAGCAGTCCCCTTGGGGGGAAAGCTTTCTTT
CASSPLGGKAFF